The T cell receptor (beta chain) under discussion was sequenced for a study of blood T cell repertoires in COVID-19. This table comes from immunoSEQ multiplex PCR, and its TCRdb copy is limited to in-frame clones, with some not included. Here the sample spans 150,000 or so clones, 75% to 90% being singletons. V shed 0 bases, J shed 0 bases, and the junction held 5 bases outside the gene matches. CDR3 length: 16 amino acids. From germline, CDR1 is SGHRS and CDR2 YFSETQ. The TCR comes from a man younger than 35 with COVID-19, enrolled during active disease. V usage is TRBV5-1 and J usage is TRBJ2-7; 8 nucleotides line up with TRBD2. Sequenced input: peripheral blood. CDR3 amino acids: CASSLEGGRLSYEQYF. In nucleotides, the CDR3 is TGCGCCAGCAGCTTGGAGGGCGGGAGGCTCTCCTACGAGCAGTACTTC.